These 25 T cell receptor beta chains came from one sample sequenced in a study of T-cell memory formation after mild COVID-19. TCRdb re-called the 5' RACE reads with MiXCR, one entry per CDR3 protein. The sample lists over 350,000 distinct CDR3 sequences; roughly 24% were seen once. Sequenced: PBMCs or a T cell subset sorted from them (not recorded which). These receptors were taken from an adult woman who had mild COVID-19 (a few samples of this study predate the infection). Cell type and time point are not known.

This clonotype was found a few times. The CDR3 here is CASSLSQGGGYTF. CDR3 nucleotide sequence: TGTGCCAGCAGTTTATCCCAGGGAGGTGGCTACACCTTC. The chain links TRBV12-3 or TRBV12-4 to TRBJ1-2; D is possibly TRBD1 (5 bases). The CDR3 contains 13 residues. V lost 2 bases and J 7 bases, leaving 11 bases between the germline ends.

This clonotype was seen a handful of times. The chain carries TRBV30 and TRBJ1-1; possibly TRBD1 for D (5 bases). This CDR3 has 12 residues. CDR1 GTSNPN and CDR2 SVGIG come from the germline V gene (reference sequence). V lost 5 bases and J lost 1, with 8 bases in between. The CDR3 bases are TGTGCCTGGGACAGAACGAACACTGAAGCTTTCTTT. Its protein product is CAWDRTNTEAFF.

This clonotype was counted a few times. The rearrangement links TRBV6-5 to TRBJ2-7; 8 bases line up with TRBD2. Germline loops: CDR1 MNHEY, CDR2 SVGAGI. The CDR3 runs 16 residues. The junction had 4 bases not matched to a gene; V was cut back by 0 bases and J by 0 bases. CDR3 sequence: CASSYSGGASSYEQYF. DNA of the CDR3: TGTGCCAGCAGTTACTCCGGGGGGGCCAGCTCCTACGAGCAGTACTTC.

This clonotype was seen a few times. The chain carries TRBV12-3 or TRBV12-4 and TRBJ1-5; possibly TRBD1 for D (5 bases). V was clipped by 4 bases and J by 4 bases, with 11 bases between them. This CDR3 has 14 amino acids. CDR3 DNA sequence: TGTGCCAGCAGTTGGAGGGGCTTTAATCAGCCCCAGCATTTT. It codes for CASSWRGFNQPQHF.

This sequence joins TRBV5-1 and TRBJ2-1; no clear D gene. Trimming removed 1 base from V and 0 bases from J, with 8 bases in between. The CDR3 extends over 15 amino acids. In germline, CDR1 is SGHRS, CDR2 YFSETQ. CDR3 bases: TGCGCCAGCAGCTTGACAGACGTCTCCTACAATGAGCAGTTCTTC. It codes for CASSLTDVSYNEQFF.

This clonotype was counted between two and nine times. This rearrangement joins TRBV7-9 to TRBJ2-2; D ambiguous. The CDR3 loop spans 14 amino acids. Germline V gives CDR1 SEHNR, CDR2 FQNEAQ (reference sequence). Trimming left V 4 bases short and J 6 bases short, with 12 bases between. CDR3 sequence (DNA): TGTGCCAGCAGCTCAGACCAGGCCCCCGGGGAGCTGTTTTTT. Translated: CASSSDQAPGELFF.

The CDR3 region has the DNA TGTGCCAGCTCACCAGAGACCCGGGATACGCAGTTCTTC. Translating gives CASSPETRDTQFF. The chain uses TRBV18 and TRBJ2-1; weak D call: TRBD2 (5 bases). V lost 2 bases and J 12 bases, leaving 14 bases between the germline ends. The CDR3 has 13 residues. Per germline, CDR1 KGHSH and CDR2 LQKENI.

V is TRBV7-6 and J is TRBJ2-5; D is uncertain. V was trimmed by 0 bases and J by 2 bases, leaving 7 bases between them. CDR1 and CDR2 (germline): SGHVS, FNYEAQ. The CDR3 loop spans 14 amino acids. Here the CDR3 reads CASSLAAHQETQYF. CDR3 sequence (DNA): TGTGCCAGCAGCTTAGCAGCGCATCAAGAGACCCAGTACTTC.

V is TRBV6-5 and J is TRBJ1-5; 7 bases line up with TRBD1. Germline values: CDR1 MNHEY, CDR2 SVGAGI. The CDR3 totals 14 residues. J was trimmed by 4 bases and V by 5 bases; bases with no gene match: 5. CDR3 amino acids: CASSDGTANQPQHF. CDR3 nucleotide sequence: TGTGCCAGCAGTGACGGGACAGCAAATCAGCCCCAGCATTTT.

This clonotype was counted only a few times. V and J are TRBV18 and TRBJ2-3; weak D call: TRBD2 (5 bases). Germline CDR1 and CDR2: KGHSH and LQKENI. There are 14 residues in the CDR3. V was clipped by 0 bases and J by 7 bases, with 11 bases between them. The CDR3 nucleotides are TGTGCCAGCTCACCACCGGCTAGCTCGTATACGCAGTATTTT. The encoded protein is CASSPPASSYTQYF.

This sequence joins TRBV5-6 and TRBJ1-2; tentatively, D is TRBD1 (6 bases). In germline, CDR1 is SGHDT, CDR2 YYEEEE. V was pared by 0 bases and J by 6 bases, with 9 bases between. There are 13 residues in the CDR3. The CDR3: CASSLDRDHGYTF. The CDR3 coding sequence is TGTGCCAGCAGCTTGGACAGGGACCATGGCTACACCTTC.

This clonotype was observed a handful of times. The chain couples TRBV2 to TRBJ1-4; D is perhaps TRBD1 (5 bases). V was clipped by 2 bases and J by 4 bases, with 8 bases between them. The CDR3 extends over 14 amino acids. CDR1 SNHLY and CDR2 FYNNEI come from the germline V gene. The CDR3 loop is CASSEKQVNEKLFF. As DNA, the CDR3 is TGTGCCAGCAGTGAAAAACAGGTTAATGAAAAACTGTTTTTT.

A single count supports this clonotype. This chain joins TRBV4-2 and TRBJ2-3; no clear D. V lost 1 base to trimming and J lost 0 bases, with 11 bases between them. The germline CDR1 and CDR2 sequences are LGHNA and YNFKEQ. CDR3 length: 16 residues. The CDR3 nucleotides read TGTGCCAGCAGCCAAGGTTGGGCAGAGAGCACAGATACGCAGTATTTT. As protein: CASSQGWAESTDTQYF.

V usage is TRBV7-2 and J usage is TRBJ2-1; D is undetermined. Germline CDR1 reads SGHTA; CDR2 reads FQGNSA. The CDR3 spans 13 residues. V was shortened by 5 bases and J by 4 bases, with 9 bases between the two germline ends. CDR3 coding DNA: TGTGCCAGCAGCCCGTCAGCGTACAATGAGCAGTTCTTC. It is translated as CASSPSAYNEQFF.

CDR3 sequence reads: CSARPGGAGLETQYF. The CDR3 bases are TGCAGTGCTAGGCCCGGGGGAGCGGGGCTAGAGACCCAGTACTTC. The chain carries TRBV20-1 and TRBJ2-5, with 7 bases matching TRBD2. Germline values: CDR1 DFQATT, CDR2 SNEGSKA (reference sequence). The CDR3 is made up of 15 amino acids. The V segment lost 3 bases and the J segment 4 bases; nucleotides outside the gene matches: 11.

The chain's CDR3 is CASSLTGSGDSPLHF. The CDR3 bases are TGCGCCAGCAGCCTAACAGGGAGTGGGGATTCACCCCTCCACTTT. The chain joins TRBV5-1 to TRBJ1-6, with D perhaps matching TRBD1 (6 bases). The V gene's germline CDR1 is SGHRS and CDR2 YFSETQ. The germline V and J ends were trimmed by 4 bases and 8 bases, with 16 bases remaining between them. The CDR3 is 15 residues long. Filled out from reference TRBV5-1 and TRBJ1-6, the complete variable domain reads KAGVTQTPRYLIKTRGQQVTLSCSPISGHRSVSWYQQTPGQGLQFLFEYFSETQRNKGNFPGRFSGRQFSNSRSEMNVSTLELGDSALYLCASSLTGSGDSPLHFGNGTRLTVT.

In its sample, this clonotype was seen a few times. V usage is TRBV29-1 and J usage is TRBJ2-3, with D possibly matching TRBD1 (5 bases). CDR3 length: 14 amino acids. Germline-derived CDR1 and CDR2 are SQVTM and ANQGSEA. The V end lost 6 bases, the J end lost 1 base, and 14 bases lay between the germline ends. This CDR3 reads CSVGRGGGTDTQYF. As DNA, the CDR3 is TGCAGCGTCGGTAGGGGCGGTGGCACAGATACGCAGTATTTT.

This clonotype was seen ten or more times. The CDR3 sequence: CATSARSGSGPYEQYF. CDR3 coding DNA: TGTGCCACCAGTGCCCGTAGCGGGAGTGGGCCCTACGAGCAGTACTTC. This chain connects TRBV24-1 to TRBJ2-7; 9 nucleotides line up with TRBD2. Germline assignment: CDR1 KGHDR and CDR2 SFDVKD. CDR3 length: 16 residues. V shed 5 bases and J 2 bases; nucleotides not matched to a gene: 9.

Many counts were recorded for this clonotype. V is TRBV3-1 and J is TRBJ2-5, with 7 bases lining up with TRBD1. Germline CDR1 and CDR2: LGHDT and YNNKEL (reference sequence). The CDR3 runs to 13 residues. Losses at the gene ends were 4 bases for V and 2 bases for J; bases not matched to a gene: 1. CDR3 in amino acids: CASSRDRQETQYF. CDR3 nucleotides: TGTGCCAGCAGCCGGGACAGACAAGAGACCCAGTACTTC.

This clonotype has more than one count but fewer than ten. The V and J genes are TRBV5-1 and TRBJ1-1; a weak D match, TRBD1 (5 bases). V was cut by 3 bases and J by 3 bases, with 12 bases left in between. CDR1 and CDR2 from the germline V gene are SGHRS and YFSETQ. The CDR3 length is 14 residues. The CDR3 DNA is TGCGCCAGCAGCTCTGGGACGGAATACACTGAAGCTTTCTTT. It codes for CASSSGTEYTEAFF.

The chain carries TRBV27 and TRBJ2-7; TRBD1 or TRBD2 may be the D gene (5 bases each). Trimming cost V 8 bases and J 5 bases, with 16 bases left between them. The CDR3 has 13 residues. Germline assignment: CDR1 MNHEY and CDR2 SMNVEV (reference sequence). The CDR3 here is CASSSLRGHEQYF. CDR3 nucleotides: TGTGCCAGCTCCTCCCTCCGGGGCCACGAGCAGTACTTC.

The J gene is TRBJ2-3, the V gene TRBV5-1; 11 bases are shared with TRBD2. CDR1 and CDR2 from the germline V gene are SGHRS and YFSETQ. V lost 3 bases to trimming and J lost 7 bases; unmatched junction nucleotides: 4. There are 14 residues in the CDR3. Here the CDR3 DNA reads TGCGCCAGCAGCTGGCTAGCGGGGGGAAATACGCAGTATTTT. As protein: CASSWLAGGNTQYF. Variable domain in full (rest from reference TRBV5-1 and TRBJ2-3): KAGVTQTPRYLIKTRGQQVTLSCSPISGHRSVSWYQQTPGQGLQFLFEYFSETQRNKGNFPGRFSGRQFSNSRSEMNVSTLELGDSALYLCASSWLAGGNTQYFGPGTRLTVL.

The chain has TRBV6-5 and TRBJ1-1, with D perhaps TRBD1 (6 bases). Trimming left V 5 bases short and J 7 bases short, with 14 bases between. The germline V gene encodes CDR1 MNHEY and CDR2 SVGAGI. The CDR3 extends over 13 amino acids. The CDR3, as DNA: TGTGCCAGCAGTCCACAGGGCTTCCTTGAAGCTTTCTTT. Residues: CASSPQGFLEAFF.

The CDR3 loop reads CASSYSVAGVYNEQFF. The DNA for the CDR3 is TGTGCCAGCAGTTACTCGGTAGCGGGGGTATACAATGAGCAGTTCTTC. This chain uses TRBV6-6 with TRBJ2-1; 9 nucleotides agree with TRBD2. The CDR3 has 16 residues. Germline V lookup: CDR1 MNHNY, CDR2 SVGAGI (reference sequence). V lost 0 bases, J lost 4 bases, and 4 bases stayed unmatched.

This clonotype was seen a handful of times. The chain carries TRBV20-1 and TRBJ2-2; D possibly corresponds to TRBD1 (7 bases). CDR1 and CDR2 from the germline V gene are DFQATT and SNEGSKA (reference sequence). Trimming cost V 0 bases and J 4 bases, with 15 bases left between them. This CDR3 has 16 residues. CDR3 in amino acids: CSARDRGQGGTGELFF. The CDR3 nucleotides read TGCAGTGCTAGAGATAGAGGGCAGGGGGGCACCGGGGAGCTGTTTTTT.